This TCR beta chain appears in the sequencing data of a study of identical twins. The table lists this clonotype with a count of one. V was shortened by 5 bases and J by 5 bases, with 13 bases between the two germline ends. This CDR3 has 14 amino acids. Germline CDR1 reads LNHDA; CDR2 reads SQIVND (reference sequence). TCRdb reanalysed the 5' RACE reads using MiXCR and keeps one entry per CDR3 protein. The sample yields 1.5 million to 2 million distinct CDR3 sequences, about 32% seen once. Material for sequencing was cord blood. This receptor was taken from a newborn girl in good health. V and J are TRBV19 and TRBJ1-5; tentative D call: TRBD1 (5 bases). The CDR3 is CASSAGKDYQPQHF. In DNA form, the CDR3 reads TGTGCCAGTAGTGCAGGGAAAGACTATCAGCCCCAGCATTTT. The full variable domain, rest sourced from reference TRBV19 and TRBJ1-5, is DGGITQSPKYLFRKEGQNVTLSCEQNLNHDAMYWYRQDPGQGLRLIYYSQIVNDFQKGDIAEGYSVSREKKESFPLTVTSAQKNPTAFYLCASSAGKDYQPQHFGDGTRLSIL.